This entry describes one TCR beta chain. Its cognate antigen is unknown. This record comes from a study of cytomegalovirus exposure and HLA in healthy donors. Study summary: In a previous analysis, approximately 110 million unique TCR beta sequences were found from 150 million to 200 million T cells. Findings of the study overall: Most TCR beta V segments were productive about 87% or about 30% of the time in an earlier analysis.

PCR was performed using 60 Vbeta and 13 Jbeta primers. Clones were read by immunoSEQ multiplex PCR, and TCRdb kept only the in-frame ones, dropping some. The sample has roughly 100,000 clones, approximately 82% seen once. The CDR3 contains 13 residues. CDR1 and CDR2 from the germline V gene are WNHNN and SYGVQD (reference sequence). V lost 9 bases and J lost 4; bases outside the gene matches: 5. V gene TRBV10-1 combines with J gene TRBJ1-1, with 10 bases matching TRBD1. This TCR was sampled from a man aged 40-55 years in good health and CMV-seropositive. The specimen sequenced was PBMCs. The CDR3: CASPGQGFTEAFF. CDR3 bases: TGCGCCAGTCCGGGACAGGGGTTCACTGAAGCTTTCTTT.